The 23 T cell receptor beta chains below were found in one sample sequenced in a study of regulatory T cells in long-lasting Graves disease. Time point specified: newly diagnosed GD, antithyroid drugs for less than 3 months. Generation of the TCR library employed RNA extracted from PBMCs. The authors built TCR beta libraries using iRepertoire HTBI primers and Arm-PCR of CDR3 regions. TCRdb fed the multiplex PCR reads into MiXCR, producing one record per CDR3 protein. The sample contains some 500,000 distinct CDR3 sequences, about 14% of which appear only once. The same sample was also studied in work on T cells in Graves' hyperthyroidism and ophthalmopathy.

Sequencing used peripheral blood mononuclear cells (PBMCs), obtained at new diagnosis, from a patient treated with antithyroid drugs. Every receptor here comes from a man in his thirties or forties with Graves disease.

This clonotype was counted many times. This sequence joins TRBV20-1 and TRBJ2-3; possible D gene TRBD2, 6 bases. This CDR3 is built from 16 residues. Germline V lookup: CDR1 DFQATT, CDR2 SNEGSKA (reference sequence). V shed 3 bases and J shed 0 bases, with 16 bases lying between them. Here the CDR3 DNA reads TGCAGTGCTAGGGGATTTGGCGGGACTAGCACAGATACGCAGTATTTT. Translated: CSARGFGGTSTDTQYF.

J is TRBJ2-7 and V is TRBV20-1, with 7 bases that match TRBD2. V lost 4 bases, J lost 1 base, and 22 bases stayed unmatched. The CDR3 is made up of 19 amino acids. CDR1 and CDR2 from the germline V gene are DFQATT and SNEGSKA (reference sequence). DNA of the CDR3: TGCAGTGCTATCATACGGCCCGGACTAGTGGAGCTAATTTCCTACGAGCAGTACTTC. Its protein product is CSAIIRPGLVELISYEQYF.

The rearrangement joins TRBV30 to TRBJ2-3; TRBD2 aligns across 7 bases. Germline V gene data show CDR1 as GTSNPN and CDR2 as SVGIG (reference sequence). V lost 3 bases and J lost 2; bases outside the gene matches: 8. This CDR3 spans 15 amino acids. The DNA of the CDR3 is TGTGCCTGGAGGGTCTTGGGAGGGCCCACAGATACGCAGTATTTT. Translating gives CAWRVLGGPTDTQYF.

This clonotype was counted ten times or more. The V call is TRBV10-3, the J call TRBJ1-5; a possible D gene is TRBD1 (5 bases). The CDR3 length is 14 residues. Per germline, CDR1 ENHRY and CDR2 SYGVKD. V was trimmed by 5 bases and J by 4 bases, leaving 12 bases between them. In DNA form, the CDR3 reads TGTGCCATCAGTCCCAGGGAGGGGAATCAGCCCCAGCATTTT. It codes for CAISPREGNQPQHF.

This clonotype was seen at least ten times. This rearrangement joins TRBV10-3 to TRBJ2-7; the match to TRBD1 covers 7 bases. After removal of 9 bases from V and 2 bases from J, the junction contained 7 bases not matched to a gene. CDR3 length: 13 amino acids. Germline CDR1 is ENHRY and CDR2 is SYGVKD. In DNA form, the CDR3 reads TGTGCCATTAGAGGGGGCCCAACCTACGAGCAGTACTTC. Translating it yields CAIRGGPTYEQYF.

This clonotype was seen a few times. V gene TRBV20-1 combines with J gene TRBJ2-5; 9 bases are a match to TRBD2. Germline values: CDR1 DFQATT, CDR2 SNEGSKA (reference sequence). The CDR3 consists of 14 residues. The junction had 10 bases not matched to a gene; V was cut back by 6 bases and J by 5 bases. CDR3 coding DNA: TGCAGTGCCCGGGGGGGGACTAGCATCGAGACCCAGTACTTC. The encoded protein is CSARGGTSIETQYF.

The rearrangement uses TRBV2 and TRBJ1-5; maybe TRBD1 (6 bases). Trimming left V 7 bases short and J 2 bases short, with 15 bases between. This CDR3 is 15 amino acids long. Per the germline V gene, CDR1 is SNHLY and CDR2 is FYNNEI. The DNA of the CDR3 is TGTGCCAGCAAGTTACAGGGTCGCCGCAATCAGCCCCAGCATTTT. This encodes CASKLQGRRNQPQHF.

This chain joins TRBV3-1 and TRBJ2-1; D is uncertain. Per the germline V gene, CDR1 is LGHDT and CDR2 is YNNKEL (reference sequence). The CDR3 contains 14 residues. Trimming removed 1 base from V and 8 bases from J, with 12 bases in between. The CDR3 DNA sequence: TGTGCCAGCAGCCAAGCGATGACCACGCATGAGCAGTTCTTC. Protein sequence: CASSQAMTTHEQFF.

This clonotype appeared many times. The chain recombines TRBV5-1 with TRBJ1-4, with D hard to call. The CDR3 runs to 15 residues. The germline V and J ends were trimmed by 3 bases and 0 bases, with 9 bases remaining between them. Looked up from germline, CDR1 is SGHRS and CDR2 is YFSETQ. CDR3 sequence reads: CASSSDPTTNEKLFF. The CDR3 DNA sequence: TGCGCCAGCAGCTCGGACCCAACAACTAATGAAAAACTGTTTTTT.

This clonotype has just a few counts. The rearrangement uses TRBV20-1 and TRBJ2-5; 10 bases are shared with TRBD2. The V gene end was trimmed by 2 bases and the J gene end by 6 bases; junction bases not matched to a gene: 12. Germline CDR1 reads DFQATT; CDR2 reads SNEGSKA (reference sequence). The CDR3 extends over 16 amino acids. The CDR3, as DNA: TGCAGTGCTAGAACCTTTAGCGGGAGGTGGGCCCAGACCCAGTACTTC. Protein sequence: CSARTFSGRWAQTQYF.

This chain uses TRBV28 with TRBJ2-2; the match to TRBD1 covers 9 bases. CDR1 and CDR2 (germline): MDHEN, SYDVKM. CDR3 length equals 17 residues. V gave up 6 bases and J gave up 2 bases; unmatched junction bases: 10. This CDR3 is CASSTGGLSPNTGELFF. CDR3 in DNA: TGTGCCAGCAGCACAGGGGGCCTCAGTCCCAACACCGGGGAGCTGTTTTTT.

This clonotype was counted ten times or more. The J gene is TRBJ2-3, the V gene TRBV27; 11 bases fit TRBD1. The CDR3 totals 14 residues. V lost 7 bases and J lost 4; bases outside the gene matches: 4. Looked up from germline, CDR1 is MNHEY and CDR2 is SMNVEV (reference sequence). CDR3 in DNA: TGTGCCAGCACTGGACAGGGGGCGTCAGATACGCAGTATTTT. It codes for CASTGQGASDTQYF.

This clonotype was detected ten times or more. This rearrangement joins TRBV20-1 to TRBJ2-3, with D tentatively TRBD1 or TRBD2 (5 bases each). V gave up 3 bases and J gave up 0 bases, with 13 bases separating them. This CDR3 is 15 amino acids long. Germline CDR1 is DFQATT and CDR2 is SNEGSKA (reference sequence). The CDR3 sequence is CSARAGRGSTDTQYF. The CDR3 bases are TGCAGTGCTAGGGCAGGGAGAGGTAGCACAGATACGCAGTATTTT.

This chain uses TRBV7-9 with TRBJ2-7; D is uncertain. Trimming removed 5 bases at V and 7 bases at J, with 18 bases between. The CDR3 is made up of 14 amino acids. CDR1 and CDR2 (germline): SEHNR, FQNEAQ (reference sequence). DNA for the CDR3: TGTGCCAGCAGCCCCGCCCGCCTTGACTCGGAGCAGTACTTC. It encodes CASSPARLDSEQYF.

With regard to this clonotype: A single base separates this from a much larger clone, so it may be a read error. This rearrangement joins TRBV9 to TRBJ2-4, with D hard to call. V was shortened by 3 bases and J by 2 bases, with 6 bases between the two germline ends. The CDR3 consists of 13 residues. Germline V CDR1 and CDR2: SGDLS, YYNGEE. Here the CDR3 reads CASSEGTKNIQYF. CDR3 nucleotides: TGTGCCAGCAGCGAAGGGACCAAAAACATTCAGTACTTC.

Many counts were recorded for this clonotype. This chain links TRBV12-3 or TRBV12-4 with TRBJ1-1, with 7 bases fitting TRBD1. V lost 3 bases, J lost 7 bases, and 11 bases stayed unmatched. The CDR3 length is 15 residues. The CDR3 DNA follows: TGTGCCAGCAGTTTTCAGGGGGGCGGGGGGAGTGAAGCTTTCTTT. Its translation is CASSFQGGGGSEAFF.

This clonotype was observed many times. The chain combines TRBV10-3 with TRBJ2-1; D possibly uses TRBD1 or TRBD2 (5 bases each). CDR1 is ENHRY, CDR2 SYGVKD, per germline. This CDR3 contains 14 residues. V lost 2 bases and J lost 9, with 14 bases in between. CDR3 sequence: CAISEAAGRSEQFF. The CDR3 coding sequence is TGTGCCATCAGTGAGGCGGCAGGGAGAAGTGAGCAGTTCTTC.

CDR3 sequence reads: CASRPSGDTQYF. The CDR3 coding sequence is TGCGCCAGCAGGCCTTCCGGGGATACGCAGTATTTT. The gene calls are TRBV5-1 and TRBJ2-3; the D is unclear. CDR3 length equals 12 residues. Trimming took 5 bases from V and 6 from J, leaving 10 bases between them. Germline V gives CDR1 SGHRS, CDR2 YFSETQ.

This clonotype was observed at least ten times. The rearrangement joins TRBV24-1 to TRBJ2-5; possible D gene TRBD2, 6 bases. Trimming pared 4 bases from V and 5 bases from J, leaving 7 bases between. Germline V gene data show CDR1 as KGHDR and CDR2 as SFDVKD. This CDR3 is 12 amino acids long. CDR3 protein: CATSEREETQYF. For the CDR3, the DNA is TGTGCCACCAGTGAACGGGAGGAGACCCAGTACTTC.

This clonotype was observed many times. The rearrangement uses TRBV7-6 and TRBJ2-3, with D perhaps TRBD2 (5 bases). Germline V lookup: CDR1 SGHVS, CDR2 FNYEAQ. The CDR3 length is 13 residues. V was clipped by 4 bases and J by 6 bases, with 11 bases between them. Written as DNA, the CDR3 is TGTGCCAGCAGCTCGACTATAAGGGATACGCAGTATTTT. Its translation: CASSSTIRDTQYF.

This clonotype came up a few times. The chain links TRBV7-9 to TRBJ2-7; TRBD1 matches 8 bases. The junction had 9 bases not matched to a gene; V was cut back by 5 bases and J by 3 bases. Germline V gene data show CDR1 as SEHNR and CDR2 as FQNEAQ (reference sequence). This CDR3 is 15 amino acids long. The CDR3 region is CASSQPGTGNYEQYF. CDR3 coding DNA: TGTGCCAGCAGCCAGCCCGGGACAGGTAACTACGAGCAGTACTTC.

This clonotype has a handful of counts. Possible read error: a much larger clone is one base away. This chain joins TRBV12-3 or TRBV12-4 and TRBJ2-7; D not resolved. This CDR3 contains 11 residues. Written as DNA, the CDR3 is TGTGCCGGCAGTTTTCTCCACGAGCAGTACTTC. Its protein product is CAGSFLHEQYF.

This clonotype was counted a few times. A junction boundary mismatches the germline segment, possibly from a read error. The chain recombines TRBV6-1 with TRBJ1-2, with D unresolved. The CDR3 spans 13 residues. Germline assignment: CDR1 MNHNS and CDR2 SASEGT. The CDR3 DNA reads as TGTGCCAGCAGCGAAGGGTTAAGACCCGGCTACACCTTC. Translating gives CASSEGLRPGYTF.